Following are 19 T cell receptor beta chains from one sample sequenced in a study of cytomegalovirus exposure and HLA in healthy donors (dated by TCRdb to between 2016 and 2019). Libraries were made using the immunoSEQ multiplex PCR assay. The multiplex PCR relied on a mix of 60 forward primers for TCR Vbeta segments and 13 reverse primers for TCR Jbeta segments. The table comes from immuneACCESS by way of TCRdb, which keeps in-frame sequences with V and J called. Part of the clones is missing from these tables; in studies checked, under half for an unresolved V gene and the rest for unknown reasons. Across this sample there are about 140,000 clones, with over 80% seen only once. 1.2% of the sample comes from the top ten. Input material: PBMCs. These receptors were obtained from a female donor in good health and CMV-seronegative.

The chain couples TRBV28 to TRBJ2-6; possible D gene TRBD1, 6 bases. The CDR3 length is 13 residues. Germline values: CDR1 MDHEN, CDR2 SYDVKM. The ends were cut back, 7 bases at V and 2 bases at J, with 6 bases in the middle. DNA of the CDR3: TGTGCCAGCACAGGGGCTGGGGCCAACGTCCTGACTTTC. It encodes CASTGAGANVLTF.

This chain joins TRBV5-6 and TRBJ2-7; 11 bases align to TRBD1. The germline gives CDR1 SGHDT, CDR2 YYEEEE. Germline trimming cut 4 bases from V and 7 bases from J; bases unmatched to any gene: 7. This CDR3 is 14 amino acids long. The DNA of the CDR3 is TGTGCCAGCAGCGGGGGGGACAGGGGGAGGGAGCAGTACTTC. Translating gives CASSGGDRGREQYF.

A few counts support this clone. This chain links TRBV6-1 with TRBJ2-7; 7 bases agree with TRBD1. This CDR3 is built from 13 residues. Unmatched junction bases numbered 6, after V lost 7 bases and J lost 3 bases. CDR1 and CDR2 (germline): MNHNS, SASEGT. Here the CDR3 DNA reads TGTGCCAGCAAAGACAGGGAAAACTACGAGCAGTACTTC. The encoded protein is CASKDRENYEQYF.

The V call is TRBV7-9, the J call TRBJ1-5, with D perhaps TRBD1 (6 bases). Germline-derived CDR1 and CDR2 are SEHNR and FQNEAQ (reference sequence). V gave up 5 bases and J gave up 5 bases, with 13 bases separating them. This CDR3 has 14 residues. Here the CDR3 DNA reads TGTGCCAGCAGCCTACAGGGCCATTATCAGCCCCAGCATTTT. This encodes CASSLQGHYQPQHF.

V usage is TRBV15 and J usage is TRBJ2-7, with TRBD1 as a possible D gene (6 bases). Germline-derived CDR1 and CDR2 are LNHNV and YYDKDF (reference sequence). V lost 1 base, J lost 3 bases, and 7 bases lay in between. This CDR3 has 13 residues. This chain's CDR3 is CATSRGTVYEQYF. CDR3 nucleotides: TGTGCCACCAGCAGAGGGACAGTCTACGAGCAGTACTTC. Complete variable domain (other parts from reference TRBV15 and TRBJ2-7): DAMVIQNPRYQVTQFGKPVTLSCSQTLNHNVMYWYQQKSSQAPKLLFHYYDKDFNNEADTPDNFQSRRPNTSFCFLDIRSPGLGDTAMYLCATSRGTVYEQYFGPGTRLTVT.

The CDR3 DNA is TGTGCCAGCAGCCCCGACAGGGGGGGCAACGAGCAGTACTTC. Translation gives CASSPDRGGNEQYF. V and J are TRBV5-8 and TRBJ2-7; TRBD1 aligns across 9 bases. This CDR3 contains 14 residues. The germline CDR1 and CDR2 sequences are SGHTS and YDEGEE. J lost 5 bases, V lost 4 bases, and 7 bases had no gene match.

This clone came up a few times. The chain couples TRBV29-1 to TRBJ1-1; 9 bases align to TRBD1. CDR3 length: 16 residues. Germline V lookup: CDR1 SQVTM, CDR2 ANQGSEA. Losses at the gene ends were 4 bases for V and 6 bases for J; bases not matched to a gene: 15. The CDR3 loop reads CSVGVFSSQGAAEAFF. The CDR3 DNA reads as TGCAGCGTTGGGGTATTCTCTTCACAGGGGGCCGCTGAAGCTTTCTTT.

The CDR3 is CASSRILAPQETQYF. The CDR3 nucleotides read TGTGCCAGCAGCCGGATACTAGCGCCCCAAGAGACCCAGTACTTC. V is TRBV7-7 and J is TRBJ2-5; the match to TRBD2 covers 7 bases. Germline V CDR1 and CDR2: SSHAT, FNYEAQ (reference sequence). V lost 5 bases, J lost 1 base, and 7 bases stayed unmatched. This CDR3 has 15 residues.

The rearrangement links TRBV10-1 to TRBJ2-5; 10 nucleotides align to TRBD1. The CDR3 covers 15 residues. CDR1 is WNHNN and CDR2 is SYGVQD in the germline V gene (reference sequence). J was trimmed by 4 bases and V by 5 bases; bases with no gene match: 7. For the CDR3, the DNA is TGCGCCAGCAGTTCGATGACAGGGGGCCTAGAGACCCAGTACTTC. Residues: CASSSMTGGLETQYF.

The chain joins TRBV4-1 to TRBJ2-7; 9 nucleotides line up with TRBD2. CDR1 and CDR2 (germline): MGHRA, YSYEKL. This CDR3 is built from 14 residues. V dropped 6 bases and J dropped 2; count of bases not matched to a gene: 5. CDR3 sequence (DNA): TGCGCCAGCAGTAAGCGGGAGGAAGCCTACGAGCAGTACTTC. It yields the protein CASSKREEAYEQYF.

V gene TRBV27 combines with J gene TRBJ2-2; tentatively, D is TRBD2 (6 bases). The germline CDR1 and CDR2 sequences are MNHEY and SMNVEV (reference sequence). Between the trimmed V and J ends, which lost 8 bases and 6 bases, there was a span of 22 bases. This CDR3 has 16 residues. The CDR3 region is CASGFHLASRAGELFF. CDR3 sequence (DNA): TGTGCCAGCGGATTTCACCTAGCGTCCAGAGCCGGGGAGCTGTTTTTT.

The chain carries TRBV5-4 and TRBJ1-3, with unresolved D. The CDR3 spans 15 residues. V lost 0 bases to trimming and J lost 0 bases, with 7 bases between them. The germline gives CDR1 SGHNT, CDR2 YYREEE (reference sequence). This CDR3 reads CASSLDFSSGNTIYF. The CDR3 DNA sequence: TGTGCCAGCAGCTTGGACTTTAGCTCTGGAAACACCATATATTTT.

The count of this clone is one. The CDR3 protein is CASGGGQLGSEKLFF. The CDR3 DNA reads TGTGCCAGCGGGGGCGGACAGCTGGGAAGCGAAAAACTGTTTTTT. This chain connects TRBV6-6 to TRBJ1-4; the D gene is possibly TRBD1 (6 bases). The CDR3 is 15 residues long. Trimming removed 8 bases at V and 8 bases at J, with 21 bases between. CDR1 is MNHNY and CDR2 is SVGAGI in the germline V gene (reference sequence).

The chain uses TRBV28 and TRBJ2-7, with 8 nucleotides matching TRBD1. Losses at the gene ends were 6 bases for V and 4 bases for J; bases not matched to a gene: 8. CDR3 length equals 14 residues. The V gene's germline CDR1 is MDHEN and CDR2 SYDVKM. CDR3 residues: CASRPTTGEYEQYF. The CDR3, as DNA: TGTGCCAGCAGACCAACGACAGGGGAATACGAGCAGTACTTC.

V usage is TRBV10-3 and J usage is TRBJ1-1; 7 bases agree with TRBD1. This CDR3 has 11 amino acids. Trimming cost V 10 bases and J 6 bases; bases outside gene matches: 5. CDR1 and CDR2 from the germline V gene are ENHRY and SYGVKD. The DNA for the CDR3 is TGTGCCACCCGACAGGGCCCTGAAGCTTTCTTT. This gives the protein CATRQGPEAFF.

This sequence joins TRBV14 and TRBJ1-3; D is possibly TRBD1 (5 bases). Deletions cut 0 bases from V and 0 bases from J, with 12 bases between. Germline assignment: CDR1 SGHDN and CDR2 FVKESK. The CDR3 is 17 amino acids. The CDR3 region has the DNA TGTGCCAGCAGCCAAGATGGACGGGGGATCTCTGGAAACACCATATATTTT. This gives the protein CASSQDGRGISGNTIYF.

The rearrangement links TRBV7-9 to TRBJ1-2; 7 bases match TRBD1. The junction had 6 bases not matched to a gene; V was cut back by 4 bases and J by 4 bases. The CDR3 extends over 14 amino acids. Germline assignment: CDR1 SEHNR and CDR2 FQNEAQ (reference sequence). Here the CDR3 DNA reads TGTGCCAGCAGCTCCCGTGAGGGGGCCTATGGCTACACCTTC. Its translation: CASSSREGAYGYTF.

The chain couples TRBV7-9 to TRBJ2-1, with 13 positions matching TRBD2. The CDR3 totals 17 residues. V shed 5 bases and J 2 bases; nucleotides not matched to a gene: 6. The germline V gene has CDR1 SEHNR and CDR2 FQNEAQ (reference sequence). The CDR3 coding sequence is TGTGCCAGCAGCGGGGGGACTAGCGGGACGGCCTACAATGAGCAGTTCTTC. Residues: CASSGGTSGTAYNEQFF.

The rearrangement links TRBV25-1 to TRBJ2-1; 8 bases agree with TRBD2. The CDR3 loop spans 17 amino acids. Trimming removed 1 base from V and 6 bases from J; junction bases left unmatched: 11. Germline assignment: CDR1 MGHDK and CDR2 SYGVNS. DNA for the CDR3: TGTGCCAGCAGTGAATTCGACGGCACTAGCGGATCCAATGAGCAGTTCTTC. This encodes CASSEFDGTSGSNEQFF.